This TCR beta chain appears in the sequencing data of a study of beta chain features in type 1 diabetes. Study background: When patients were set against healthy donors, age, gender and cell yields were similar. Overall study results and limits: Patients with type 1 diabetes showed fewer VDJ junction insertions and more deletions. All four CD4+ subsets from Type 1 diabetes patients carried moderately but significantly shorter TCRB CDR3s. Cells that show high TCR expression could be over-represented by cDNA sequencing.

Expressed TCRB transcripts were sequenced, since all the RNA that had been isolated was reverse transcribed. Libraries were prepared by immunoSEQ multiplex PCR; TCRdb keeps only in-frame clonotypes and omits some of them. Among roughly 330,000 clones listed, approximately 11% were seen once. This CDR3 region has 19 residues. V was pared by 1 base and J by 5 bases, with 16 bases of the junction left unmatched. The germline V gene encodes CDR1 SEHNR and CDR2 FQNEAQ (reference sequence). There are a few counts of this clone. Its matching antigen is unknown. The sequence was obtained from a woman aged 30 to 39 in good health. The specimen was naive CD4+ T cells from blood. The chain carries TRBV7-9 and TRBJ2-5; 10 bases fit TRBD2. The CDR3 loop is CASSLVVRLAGVLRETQYF. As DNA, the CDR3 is TGTGCCAGCAGCTTAGTGGTCCGTCTAGCGGGAGTCTTGCGGGAGACCCAGTACTTC. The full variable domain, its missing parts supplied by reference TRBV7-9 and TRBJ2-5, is DTGVSQNPRHKITKRGQNVTFRCDPISEHNRLYWYRQTLGQGPEFLTYFQNEAQLEKSRLLSDRFSAERPKGSFSTLEIQRTEQGDSAMYLCASSLVVRLAGVLRETQYFGPGTRLLVL.